The 6 T cell receptor beta chains below come from one sample, sequenced in a study of lymphopenia after photon versus proton radiotherapy. Produced via immunoSEQ multiplex PCR; TCRdb's table is partial and in-frame only. The table shows about 50,000 clones, with 80% to 95% occurring only once. Specimen: peripheral blood, collected from a patient treated with photon-based radiotherapy. Every receptor here comes from a woman between 40 and 55 years old with cholangiocarcinoma.

V is TRBV7-2 and J is TRBJ2-7; a possible D gene is TRBD2 (6 bases). The V end was cut by 1 base, the J end by 0 bases, with 16 bases between. There are 17 residues in the CDR3. Germline CDR1 is SGHTA and CDR2 is FQGNSA. CDR3: CASSLGVPGLFSYEQYF. The DNA of the CDR3 is TGTGCCAGCAGCTTAGGTGTACCGGGACTTTTCTCCTACGAGCAGTACTTC.

The count of this clone is one. The genes are TRBV18 and TRBJ2-3, with unresolved D. Germline V gene data show CDR1 as KGHSH and CDR2 as LQKENI. V was shortened by 8 bases and J by 2 bases, with 11 bases between the two germline ends. CDR3 length: 13 residues. CDR3 sequence reads: CASNTAYTDTQYF. Here the CDR3 DNA reads TGTGCCAGCAACACCGCTTACACAGATACGCAGTATTTT.

The chain joins TRBV10-2 to TRBJ1-2; D is unresolved. The germline V gene has CDR1 WSHSY and CDR2 SAAADI. The V and J ends lost 6 bases and 3 bases respectively, with 8 bases between them. CDR3 size: 12 residues. The DNA of the CDR3 is TGCGCCAGCAGCCCCGGGGACTATGGCTACACCTTC. It yields the protein CASSPGDYGYTF.

This chain connects TRBV7-2 to TRBJ2-3; TRBD2 aligns across 11 bases. The CDR3 loop spans 16 amino acids. With 5 bases clipped from V and 1 base from J, the junction kept 5 bases outside the gene matches. CDR1 SGHTA and CDR2 FQGNSA come from the germline V gene. The CDR3 DNA sequence: TGTGCCAGCAGCCAGGGGACTAGCGGCCGCACAGATACGCAGTATTTT. Residues: CASSQGTSGRTDTQYF.

J is TRBJ1-3 and V is TRBV5-4; D gene uncertain. The V end lost 0 bases, the J end lost 0 bases, and 7 bases lay between the germline ends. From germline, CDR1 is SGHNT and CDR2 YYREEE (reference sequence). The CDR3 totals 15 residues. The CDR3 is CASSLDGYSGNTIYF. The CDR3 DNA reads TGTGCCAGCAGCTTGGACGGGTACTCTGGAAACACCATATATTTT.

This clone was recorded only once. The chain uses TRBV25-1 and TRBJ2-7, with D possibly TRBD1 on 5 matching bases. The ends were cut back, 8 bases at V and 2 bases at J, with 13 bases in the middle. In germline, CDR1 is MGHDK, CDR2 SYGVNS. There are 13 residues in the CDR3. The CDR3 spells CASGASAPYEQYF. For the CDR3, the DNA is TGTGCCAGCGGGGCATCTGCCCCCTACGAGCAGTACTTC.